Shown below are 2 T cell receptor beta chains from a single sample sequenced in a study of blood T cell repertoires in COVID-19. Here immunoSEQ multiplex PCR was the method, and the copy in TCRdb shows in-frame clones only, minus some. The table includes some 230,000 clones, around 80% detected once. Sequenced: peripheral blood. The receptors come from a woman aged 60-75 years who had recovered from COVID-19.

The chain couples TRBV18 to TRBJ2-2, with 9 bases lining up with TRBD1. The germline V gene has CDR1 KGHSH and CDR2 LQKENI. Germline trimming cut 8 bases from V and 0 bases from J; bases unmatched to any gene: 7. The CDR3 runs 16 residues. The CDR3 sequence: CASPTGQGTNTGELFF. The CDR3 nucleotides are TGTGCCAGCCCGACGGGACAGGGCACGAACACCGGGGAGCTGTTTTTT.

The chain is built from TRBV27 and TRBJ1-6; 7 nucleotides agree with TRBD1. The CDR3 spans 14 residues. Per the germline V gene, CDR1 is MNHEY and CDR2 is SMNVEV (reference sequence). V shed 5 bases and J 7 bases; nucleotides not matched to a gene: 5. CDR3 residues: CASSKQGHNSPLHF. For the CDR3, the DNA is TGTGCCAGCAGTAAACAGGGGCACAATTCACCCCTCCACTTT.